This T cell receptor (beta chain) came from a study of cytomegalovirus exposure and HLA in healthy donors (dated by TCRdb to about 2017). Study-level background: In an earlier analysis of under 750 of the donors, 276 Gb of sequence data and about 110 million unique TCR beta sequences from about 179 million T cells were reported. About 330 gigabases of sequencing data and approximately 92 million unique TCR sequences made up an early release that covered 640 HLA-typed donors. Of the roughly 400 genotyped donors, less than 90% were placed in the genetic ancestry cluster associated with self-reported Caucasian donors. The study aimed to test whether signatures of past pathogen exposure could be identified by cataloging public T cell receptors. The study profiled the T cell repertoires of 500 to 800 subjects by immunosequencing and related them to cytomegalovirus serostatus. In addition to the first cohort of roughly 700 subjects, a separate validation cohort of approximately 130 different subjects was used. The study combined high-throughput TCR immunosequencing, statistical association of individual TCRs with disease status, and machine learning to predict cytomegalovirus infection status. To study patterns of TCR occurrence, a later analysis re-analyzed previously published TCR beta repertoires from several hundred donors and added high-resolution HLA genotyping. The later analysis used no new phenotypic data to find candidate immune exposures, relying instead on TCR beta sequences and their occurrence across donors. An earlier analysis of some 500 of the donors used high-throughput TCR beta sequencing to judge whether each TCR beta V gene segment behaved as functional or pseudogenic. Donor age, sex, ethnicity and CMV serostatus were compiled together with the repertoire data. In a later genetic analysis, genome-wide SNP genotypes for 398 of the 666 donors were used, and that subset was treated as a discovery cohort. All discovery cohort repertoires had been generated on a single sequencing platform. Class I and class II HLA loci were covered by the typing at four-digit resolution. The number of typed donors differed by locus: 629-630 for A, B, C, DRB1 and DQB1; 500 to 550 for DQA1; roughly 600 for DPA1; and roughly 450 for DPB1. Roughly 5 DR-DQ haplotypes were treated as single units for association and clustering because of strong linkage in the cohort. Among 398 genotyped donors of the cohort, an average of around 240,000 unique TCR beta nucleotide sequences were sequenced per donor, roughly 18% of them non-productive. Summary of the overall study and its limitations: Compared with the roughly 670-donor mean, donors in an Asian-associated ancestry cluster had fewer N-insertions in productive TCRs, according to a later genetic analysis. CMV serostatus was the only immune exposure information available for the cohort. The study gave a list of under 200 TCR beta chains associated with cytomegalovirus. Because counts were too low, about 15 rarely observed V segments, including chromosome 9 orphons, were left out of the earlier analysis of over 550 of the donors. Only TCR beta chains were sequenced in this cohort, and the absence of alpha or paired-chain data limited detectable features. An earlier analysis of some 560 of the donors showed that most TCR beta V segments appeared in productive rearrangements either about 90% or about 30% of the time, which broadly matched IMGT annotations. In a later analysis, most CMV-associated TCR beta chains were found to appear HLA-restricted, with HLA associations seemingly driven largely by CMV exposure. HLA typing was unavailable for some donors at each locus, so association tests used only the typed subset. In a later analysis, several top co-occurrence clusters were reported to appear linked to parvovirus B19, influenza, CMV and Epstein-Barr virus. In a later analysis, TCR association rates were found to vary across HLA loci, with the most associated TCRs seen for DRB1 alleles and the fewest for HLA-C alleles. Some IMGT-functional V segments, including TRBV6-2 and TRBV6-3, could not be told apart with the 87-base-pair reads, so those segments were excluded. A cluster of highly shared sequence variants was judged likely to represent a technical artifact of the sequencing pipeline. Presence/absence analyses assumed roughly uniform sequencing depth across donors, an assumption that may not hold. Correlated functional status among segregating V segments might reflect linkage disequilibrium, but an unknown experimental factor could not be ruled out. A later genetic analysis associated a missense DCLRE1C variant with V-gene and J-gene trimming of TCR beta chains, and an independent cohort replicated the association. A further reported finding was that TCR beta sequences accurately predicted the HLA-A and HLA-B alleles for most subjects in the first cohort. At a false discovery rate of 0.05, a later analysis linked around 15,000 TCR beta sequences to specific HLA alleles. When HLA alleles, especially DR and DQ, strongly co-occurred, attributing TCR associations to individual alleles was difficult. In vitro tests confirmed that three of the cytomegalovirus-associated TCR beta chains recognize cytomegalovirus antigens. The authors suggested that the approach could potentially be extended to other disease states and immunological phenotypes. The classifier was reported to diagnose cytomegalovirus status with high specificity and sensitivity in both the original and validation cohorts. Across donors, most TCR sequences were observed very rarely, whereas some public TCRs were present in many individuals. In a later analysis, HLA-associated TCR beta chains showed more clonal expansion and lower generation probabilities than non-associated chains that were equally common.

As to this clone: This receptor's antigen is unknown. Within one base of it there is no much larger clone, and no base qualities were kept.

The cohort comprised several hundred healthy bone marrow donors. All cohort members were sampled while nominally healthy, although unrecorded immune exposures were likely present. The donor tested CMV seronegative, placing the donor among the 350 or so seronegative members of the cohort. A peripheral blood sample was provided by each donor, and peripheral blood mononuclear cells were used for TCR beta sequencing. The Qiagen DNeasy Blood Extraction Kit was used to extract genomic DNA from the blood cell samples. Library prep was done by the immunoSEQ multiplex PCR assay. A mixture of 60 forward primers for TCR Vbeta segments and 13 reverse primers for TCR Jbeta segments was used in the multiplex PCR. Amplification of the CDR3 region of rearranged TCR beta genes was performed with a multiplex PCR assay on genomic DNA. The Illumina HiSeq System was used to sequence the amplified TCR beta libraries as 87-base-pair reads. The original methods were these. In a later analysis, tens of millions of unique TCR beta chains were counted across the approximately 640 repertoires, and roughly 11 million of these chains were shared by at least two donors. Raw reads were error-corrected and collapsed into unique sequences by a nearest-neighbor algorithm in which closely related sequences were merged to remove PCR and sequencing errors. CDR3 sequences were aligned to IMGT reference sequences to assign V, D and J gene segments. For a sequence to be retained, a match of at least six nucleotides to both a V gene segment and a J gene segment was required. A rearrangement was called productive if the CDR3 had no stop codons and remained in frame with V and J, and every other rearrangement was called non-productive. Following IMGT convention, CDR3 was defined as the stretch from the second conserved V-encoded cysteine to the conserved J-encoded phenylalanine. The earlier analysis of about 560 of the donors excluded any sequence lacking an unambiguous match to a single V gene segment. An earlier analysis of 587 of the donors classified V segments as functional when productive rearrangements were above 56.7% and as segregating when the standard deviation between donors was above 5%. A statistical classification framework was built for diagnosing cytomegalovirus status from the catalog of TCR beta chain sequences. In a later analysis, TCR nucleotide sequences were compared against IMGT/GENE-DB human TR gene sequences so that V and J genes could be assigned. In a later analysis, CDR3 sequences and most-parsimonious VDJ recombination scenarios were assigned using the TCRdist pipeline. In a later analysis, each TCR beta chain was defined by its CDR3 amino acid sequence together with its V-gene family, and reads without a unique V-gene family were excluded. A later analysis removed 592 highly shared, low-generation-probability nucleotide sequences to deal with suspected cross-contamination and a sequencing artifact. For each public chain, a later analysis derived a clonal expansion index from normalized ranks of inferred template counts within each repertoire. Generation probabilities in a later analysis came from a VDJ recombination model fitted to out-of-frame rearrangements, and those results were checked against IGoR. Hypergeometric tests were used in a later analysis to score TCR-TCR, TCR-HLA and TCR-CMV co-occurrence, with a repertoire-size bias correction applied to the TCR pairs. In a later analysis, false discovery rates were estimated by permuting HLA or CMV assignments 20 times. In a later analysis, co-occurring TCRs were grouped using DBSCAN, and TCRdist sequence similarity was added for clustering within HLA-allele-positive subsets. Repertoires with fewer than 30,000 or more than 120,000 public chains, plus five repertoires with anomalous nucleotide sharing, were excluded from co-occurrence clustering. TCRdb obtained this table from immuneACCESS and retained in-frame rearrangements with V and J assigned. These tables miss some clones; where compared with another copy, unresolved V genes account for less than half of the shortfall, and the remainder is unexplained. V and J calls and clone size are copied from that table; D and trimming were computed from the DNA. The sample contains around 200,000 clones, about 80% of them found a single time. Roughly 15% of the sample belongs to the ten largest clones.

A distance of 17 bases separates the germline ends of V and J, which lose 4 bases and 4 bases respectively. The germline V gene gives CDR1 as SNHLY and CDR2 as FYNNEI. The CDR3 measures 16 amino acids from cysteine to phenylalanine. This entry keeps only the CDR3 DNA: 48 bases, framed from base 1. This sequence originates from a man in his forties or fifties in good health and CMV-seronegative. Sequenced input: PBMCs. The rearrangement combines TRBV2 with TRBJ1-5, with no D gene named confidently. The CDR3 has the sequence CASSVAWTEGNQPQHF. The sequenced DNA is TGTGCCAGCAGTGTCGCTTGGACTGAAGGGAATCAGCCCCAGCATTTT. Supplemented by the reference TRBV2 and TRBJ1-5 proteins around the CDR3, the complete variable domain is EPEVTQTPSHQVTQMGQEVILRCVPISNHLYFYWYRQILGQKVEFLVSFYNNEISEKSEIFDDQFSVERPDGSNFTLKIRSTKLEDSAMYFCASSVAWTEGNQPQHFGDGTRLSIL.